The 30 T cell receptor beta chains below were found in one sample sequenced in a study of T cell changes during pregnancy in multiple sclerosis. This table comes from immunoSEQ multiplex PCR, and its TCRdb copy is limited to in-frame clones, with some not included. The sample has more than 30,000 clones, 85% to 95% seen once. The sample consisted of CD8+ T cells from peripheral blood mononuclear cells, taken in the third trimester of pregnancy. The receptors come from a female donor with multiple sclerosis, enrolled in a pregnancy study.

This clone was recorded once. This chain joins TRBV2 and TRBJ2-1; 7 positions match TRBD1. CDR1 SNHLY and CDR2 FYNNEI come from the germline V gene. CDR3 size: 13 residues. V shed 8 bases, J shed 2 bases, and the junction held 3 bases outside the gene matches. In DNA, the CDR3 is TGTGCCAGCTGGGACAGAACCTACAATGAGCAGTTCTTC. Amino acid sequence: CASWDRTYNEQFF.

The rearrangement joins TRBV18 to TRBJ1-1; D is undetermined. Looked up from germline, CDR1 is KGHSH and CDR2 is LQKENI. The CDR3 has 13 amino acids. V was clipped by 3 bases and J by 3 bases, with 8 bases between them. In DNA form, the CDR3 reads TGTGCCAGCTCACCTCGTCCGTACACTGAAGCTTTCTTT. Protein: CASSPRPYTEAFF.

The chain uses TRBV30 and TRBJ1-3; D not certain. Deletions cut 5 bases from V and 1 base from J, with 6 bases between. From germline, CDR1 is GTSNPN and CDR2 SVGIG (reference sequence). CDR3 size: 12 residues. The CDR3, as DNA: TGTGCCTGGGGGCTTTCTGGAAACACCATATATTTT. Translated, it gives CAWGLSGNTIYF.

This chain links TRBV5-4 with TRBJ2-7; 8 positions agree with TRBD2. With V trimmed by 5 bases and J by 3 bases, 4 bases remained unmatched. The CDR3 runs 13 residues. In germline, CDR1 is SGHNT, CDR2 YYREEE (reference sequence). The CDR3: CASSSGTNYEQYF. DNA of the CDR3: TGTGCCAGCAGTAGCGGGACTAACTACGAGCAGTACTTC.

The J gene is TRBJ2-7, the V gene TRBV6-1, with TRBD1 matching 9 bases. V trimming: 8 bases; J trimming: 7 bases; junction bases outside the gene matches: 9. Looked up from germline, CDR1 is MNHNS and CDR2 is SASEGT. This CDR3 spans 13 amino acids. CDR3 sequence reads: CASRPGTGLEQYF. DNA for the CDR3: TGTGCCAGCCGTCCCGGGACAGGGTTGGAGCAGTACTTC.

CDR3 region: CASTTGTGETGELFF. In DNA, the CDR3 is TGTGCCAGTACTACCGGGACAGGGGAGACCGGGGAGCTGTTTTTT. This chain connects TRBV19 to TRBJ2-2; 10 positions agree with TRBD1. Looked up from germline, CDR1 is LNHDA and CDR2 is SQIVND (reference sequence). The CDR3 totals 15 residues. The V segment lost 7 bases and the J segment 5 bases; nucleotides outside the gene matches: 7.

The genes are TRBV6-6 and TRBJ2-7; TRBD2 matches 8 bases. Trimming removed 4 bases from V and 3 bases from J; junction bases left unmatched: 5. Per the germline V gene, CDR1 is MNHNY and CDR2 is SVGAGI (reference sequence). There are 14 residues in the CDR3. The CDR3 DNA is TGTGCCAGCAGTTCCGGGGGGGCTAGCTACGAGCAGTACTTC. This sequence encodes CASSSGGASYEQYF.

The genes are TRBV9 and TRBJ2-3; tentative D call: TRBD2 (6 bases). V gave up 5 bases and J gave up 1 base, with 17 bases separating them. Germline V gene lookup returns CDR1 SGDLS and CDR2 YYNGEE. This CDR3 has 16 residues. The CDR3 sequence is CASRPKTSLGTDTQYF. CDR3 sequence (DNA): TGTGCCAGCAGACCTAAGACTAGTCTCGGCACAGATACGCAGTATTTT.

The CDR3 DNA follows: TGTGCCAGCAGTTTGCAGACCTACGAGCAGTACTTC. Translated: CASSLQTYEQYF. This sequence joins TRBV6-6 and TRBJ2-7; D gene ambiguous. The V and J ends lost 4 bases and 2 bases respectively, with 6 bases between them. Per the germline V gene, CDR1 is MNHNY and CDR2 is SVGAGI (reference sequence). The CDR3 consists of 12 residues.

In nucleotides, the CDR3 is TGTGCCAGCAGTCGCTTCCGCGACACTGAAGCTTTCTTT. This encodes CASSRFRDTEAFF. The chain employs TRBV27 and TRBJ1-1; no clear D. The CDR3 totals 13 residues. In germline, CDR1 is MNHEY, CDR2 SMNVEV (reference sequence). The V gene lost 5 bases and the J gene lost 3 bases, with 10 bases spanning the gap.

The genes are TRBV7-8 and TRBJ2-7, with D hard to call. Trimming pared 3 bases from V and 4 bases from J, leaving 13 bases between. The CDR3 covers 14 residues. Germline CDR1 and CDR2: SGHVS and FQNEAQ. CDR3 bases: TGTGCCAGCAGCTTTTTTCGAGGAGAGTACGAGCAGTACTTC. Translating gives CASSFFRGEYEQYF. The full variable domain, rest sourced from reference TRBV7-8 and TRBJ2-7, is GAGVSQSPRYKVAKRGQDVALRCDPISGHVSLFWYQQALGQGPEFLTYFQNEAQLDKSGLPSDRFFAERPEGSVSTLKIQRTQQEDSAVYLCASSFFRGEYEQYFGPGTRLTVT.

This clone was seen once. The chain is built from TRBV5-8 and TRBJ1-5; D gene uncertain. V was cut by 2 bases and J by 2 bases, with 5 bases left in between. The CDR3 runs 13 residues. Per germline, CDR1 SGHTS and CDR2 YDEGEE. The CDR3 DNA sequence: TGTGCCAGCAGCTTTCCAGGCAATCAGCCCCAGCATTTT. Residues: CASSFPGNQPQHF.

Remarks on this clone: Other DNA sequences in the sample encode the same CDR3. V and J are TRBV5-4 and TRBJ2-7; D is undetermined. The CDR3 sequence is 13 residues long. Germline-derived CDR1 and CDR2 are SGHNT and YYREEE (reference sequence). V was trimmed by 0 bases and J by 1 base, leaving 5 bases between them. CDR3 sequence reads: CASSLGSSYEQYF. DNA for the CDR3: TGTGCCAGCAGCTTGGGCAGTTCCTACGAGCAGTACTTC.

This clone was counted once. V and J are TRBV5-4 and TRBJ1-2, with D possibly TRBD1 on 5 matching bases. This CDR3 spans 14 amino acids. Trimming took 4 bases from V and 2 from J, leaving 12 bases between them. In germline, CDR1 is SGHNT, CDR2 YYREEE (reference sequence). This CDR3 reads CASSVGGANYGYTF. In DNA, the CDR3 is TGTGCCAGCAGCGTGGGCGGGGCGAACTATGGCTACACCTTC. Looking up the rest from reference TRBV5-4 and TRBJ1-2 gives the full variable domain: ETGVTQSPTHLIKTRGQQVTLRCSSQSGHNTVSWYQQALGQGPQFIFQYYREEENGRGNFPPRFSGLQFPNYSSELNVNALELDDSALYLCASSVGGANYGYTFGSGTRLTVV.

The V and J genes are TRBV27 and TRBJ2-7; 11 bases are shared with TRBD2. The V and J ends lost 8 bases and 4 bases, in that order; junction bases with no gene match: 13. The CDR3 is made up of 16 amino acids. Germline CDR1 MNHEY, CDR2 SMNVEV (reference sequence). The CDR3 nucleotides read TGTGCCAGCGCCATACCTATAGCGGGGGGGCAGTACGAGCAGTACTTC. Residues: CASAIPIAGGQYEQYF.

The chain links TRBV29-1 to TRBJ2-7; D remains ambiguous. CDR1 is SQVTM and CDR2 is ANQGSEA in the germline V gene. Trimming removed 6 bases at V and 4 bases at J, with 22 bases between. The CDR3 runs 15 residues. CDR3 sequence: CSVELYMAAHYEQYF. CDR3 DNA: TGCAGCGTAGAGCTCTATATGGCGGCTCATTACGAGCAGTACTTC.

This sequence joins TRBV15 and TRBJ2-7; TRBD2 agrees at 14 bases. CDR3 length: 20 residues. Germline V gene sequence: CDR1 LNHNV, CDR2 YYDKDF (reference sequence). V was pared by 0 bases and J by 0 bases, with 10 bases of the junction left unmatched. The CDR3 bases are TGTGCCACCAGCAGAGATCTGACGACTAGCGGGGGGGCCCTCTCCTACGAGCAGTACTTC. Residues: CATSRDLTTSGGALSYEQYF.

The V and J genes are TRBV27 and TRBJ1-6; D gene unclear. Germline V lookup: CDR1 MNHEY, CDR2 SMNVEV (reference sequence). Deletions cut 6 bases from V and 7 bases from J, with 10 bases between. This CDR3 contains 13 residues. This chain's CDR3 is CASRAAGNSPLHF. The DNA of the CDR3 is TGTGCCAGCAGAGCCGCCGGGAATTCACCCCTCCACTTT.

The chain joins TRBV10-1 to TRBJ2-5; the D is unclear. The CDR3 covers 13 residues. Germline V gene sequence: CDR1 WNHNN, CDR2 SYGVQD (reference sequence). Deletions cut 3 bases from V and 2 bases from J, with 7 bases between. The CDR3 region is CASSEKQQETQYF. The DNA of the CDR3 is TGCGCCAGCAGTGAAAAACAGCAAGAGACCCAGTACTTC.

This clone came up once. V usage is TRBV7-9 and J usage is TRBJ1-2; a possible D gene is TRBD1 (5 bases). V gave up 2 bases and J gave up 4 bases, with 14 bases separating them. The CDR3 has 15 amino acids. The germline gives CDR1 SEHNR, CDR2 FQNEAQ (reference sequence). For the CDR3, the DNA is TGTGCCAGCAGCTTACTTTCGGACAAGACCTATGGCTACACCTTC. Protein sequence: CASSLLSDKTYGYTF.

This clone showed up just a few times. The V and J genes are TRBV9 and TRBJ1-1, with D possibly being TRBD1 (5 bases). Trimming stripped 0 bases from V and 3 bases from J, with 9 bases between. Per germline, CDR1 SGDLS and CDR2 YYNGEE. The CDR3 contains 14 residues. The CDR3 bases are TGTGCCAGCAGCGTAGGTCAGGGCTACACTGAAGCTTTCTTT. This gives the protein CASSVGQGYTEAFF.

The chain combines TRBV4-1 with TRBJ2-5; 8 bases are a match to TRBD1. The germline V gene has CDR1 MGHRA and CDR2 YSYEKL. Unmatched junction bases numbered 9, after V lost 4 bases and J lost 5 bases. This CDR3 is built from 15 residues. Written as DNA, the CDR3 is TGCGCCAGCAGCCGCGGGACAGGTTTCTTCGAGACCCAGTACTTC. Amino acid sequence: CASSRGTGFFETQYF.

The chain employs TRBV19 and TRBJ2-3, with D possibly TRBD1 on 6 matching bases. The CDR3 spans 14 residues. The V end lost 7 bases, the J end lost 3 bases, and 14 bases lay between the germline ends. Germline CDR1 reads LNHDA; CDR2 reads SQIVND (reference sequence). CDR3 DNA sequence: TGTGCCAGTATGGGGCCAGGGGAGACAGATACGCAGTATTTT. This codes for CASMGPGETDTQYF.

CDR3 sequence: CASSVEAASTDTQYF. The CDR3 DNA follows: TGTGCCAGCAGTGTCGAAGCGGCTAGCACAGATACGCAGTATTTT. The rearrangement joins TRBV6-4 to TRBJ2-3; D perhaps matches TRBD2 (5 bases). The CDR3 runs 15 residues. V was trimmed by 4 bases and J by 0 bases, leaving 11 bases between them. In germline, CDR1 is MRHNA, CDR2 SNTAGT.

In DNA, the CDR3 is TGTGCCAGCAGTTTAGGGGGCAGCTCCTACAATGAGCAGTTCTTC. Its protein is CASSLGGSSYNEQFF. The V call is TRBV27, the J call TRBJ2-1; possible D gene TRBD1, 6 bases. V dropped 2 bases and J dropped 0 bases, with 8 bases sitting between them. Germline-derived CDR1 and CDR2 are MNHEY and SMNVEV (reference sequence). This CDR3 is built from 15 residues.

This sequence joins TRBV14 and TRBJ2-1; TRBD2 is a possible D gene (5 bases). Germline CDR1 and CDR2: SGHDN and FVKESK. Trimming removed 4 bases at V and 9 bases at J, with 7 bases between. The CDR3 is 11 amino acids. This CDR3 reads CASSREGEQFF. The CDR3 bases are TGTGCCAGCAGCCGTGAGGGTGAGCAGTTCTTC.

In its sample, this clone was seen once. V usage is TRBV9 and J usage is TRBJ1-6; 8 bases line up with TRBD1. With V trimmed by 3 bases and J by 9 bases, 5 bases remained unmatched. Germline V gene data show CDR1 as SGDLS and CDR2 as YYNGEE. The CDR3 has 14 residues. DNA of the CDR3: TGTGCCAGCAGCGGGACGACAGGGGCTTCACCCCTCCACTTT. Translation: CASSGTTGASPLHF.

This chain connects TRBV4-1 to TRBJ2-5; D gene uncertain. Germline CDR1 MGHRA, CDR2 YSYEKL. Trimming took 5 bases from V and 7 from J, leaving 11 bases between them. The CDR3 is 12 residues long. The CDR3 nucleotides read TGCGCCAGCAGCTTCGGGTTTTGGACCCAGTACTTC. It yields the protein CASSFGFWTQYF.

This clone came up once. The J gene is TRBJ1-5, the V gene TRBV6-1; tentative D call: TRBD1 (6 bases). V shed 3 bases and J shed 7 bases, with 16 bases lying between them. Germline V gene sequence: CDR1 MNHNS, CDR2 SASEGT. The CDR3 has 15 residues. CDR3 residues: CASSEEQGSGQPQHF. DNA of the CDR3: TGTGCCAGCAGTGAGGAACAGGGTAGTGGCCAGCCCCAGCATTTT.

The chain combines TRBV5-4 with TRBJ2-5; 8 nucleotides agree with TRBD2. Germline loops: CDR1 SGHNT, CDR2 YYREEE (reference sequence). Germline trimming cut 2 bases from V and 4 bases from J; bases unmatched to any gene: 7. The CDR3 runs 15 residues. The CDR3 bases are TGTGCCAGCAGCTTTGGAAGCGGGGGTCGAGAGACCCAGTACTTC. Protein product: CASSFGSGGRETQYF.